This T cell receptor beta chain appears in the sequencing data of a study of T-cell reconstitution after alpha-beta-depleted transplantation in children. CDR1 is LNHDA and CDR2 is SQIVND in the germline V gene (reference sequence). Between the trimmed V and J ends, which lost 5 bases and 3 bases, there was a span of 11 bases. The CDR3 has 13 amino acids. During its preparation, the TCRbeta library received unique molecular identifiers. Each CDR3 protein is one row after TCRdb ran MiXCR on the PCR reads. The sample has roughly 500,000 distinct CDR3 sequences, about 16% seen once. The source of this sequence is a human donor who donated a stem cell graft to a child with acute lymphoblastic leukemia. The sample consisted of PBMCs from the stem cell graft donor, taken from the stem cell graft. This sequence joins TRBV19 and TRBJ2-7; a possible D gene is TRBD2 (5 bases). The CDR3 loop is CASSHGVYYEQYF. CDR3 bases: TGTGCCAGTAGTCACGGGGTCTACTACGAGCAGTACTTC.